These 19 T cell receptor beta chains came from one sample sequenced in a study of response to subunit inactivated influenza vaccine. TCRdb called the RT-PCR reads again in MiXCR, with one record for every CDR3 protein. The sample includes about 830,000 distinct CDR3 sequences, about 18% of them seen just once. The material sequenced was PBMCs from blood, taken 5 to 6 days after vaccination. The receptors derive from a man aged 50 or older who received an inactivated influenza vaccine.

This clonotype was picked up a small number of times. The gene calls are TRBV28 and TRBJ2-2; D not certain. This CDR3 has 15 amino acids. V lost 6 bases to trimming and J lost 0 bases, with 11 bases between them. Germline V gene sequence: CDR1 MDHEN, CDR2 SYDVKM. CDR3 bases: TGTGCCAGCAGCCGACGGGTCCCGAACACCGGGGAGCTGTTTTTT. Protein sequence: CASSRRVPNTGELFF.

The rearrangement uses TRBV27 and TRBJ2-3, with D unresolved. This CDR3 region has 13 residues. V gave up 4 bases and J gave up 7 bases, with 12 bases separating them. Germline V gene data show CDR1 as MNHEY and CDR2 as SMNVEV (reference sequence). The CDR3 loop is CASSSQTGYTQYF. CDR3 sequence (DNA): TGTGCCAGCAGTTCACAGACCGGGTATACGCAGTATTTT.

This sequence joins TRBV6-5 and TRBJ2-4; the D gene is possibly TRBD2 (6 bases). CDR3 length: 15 residues. The V gene's germline CDR1 is MNHEY and CDR2 SVGAGI. V lost 4 bases, J lost 6 bases, and 16 bases lay in between. The CDR3 reads CASSSPGLKANIQYF. The DNA of the CDR3 is TGTGCCAGCAGTTCCCCGGGACTGAAGGCAAACATTCAGTACTTC.

The V gene is TRBV20-1, the J gene TRBJ2-7; D is uncertain. V lost 2 bases and J lost 2, with 19 bases in between. The CDR3 totals 16 residues. Looked up from germline, CDR1 is DFQATT and CDR2 is SNEGSKA (reference sequence). The CDR3 loop reads CSARPSGRFLPYEQYF. CDR3 sequence (DNA): TGCAGTGCTAGACCCTCTGGAAGGTTCCTACCCTACGAGCAGTACTTC.

This clonotype was observed a few times. The DNA of the CDR3 is TGTGCCAGCAGGGCCGGGACAGGGCGCTACGAGCAGTACTTC. This sequence encodes CASRAGTGRYEQYF. This chain joins TRBV6-1 and TRBJ2-7; 9 bases line up with TRBD1. The CDR3 totals 14 residues. The V segment lost 6 bases and the J segment 3 bases; nucleotides outside the gene matches: 6. CDR1 MNHNS and CDR2 SASEGT come from the germline V gene.

This clonotype came up many times. The J gene is TRBJ2-3, the V gene TRBV24-1; D is uncertain. CDR3 size: 16 residues. Trimming took off 3 bases at V and 2 bases at J, with 14 bases between the two ends. Germline V gene lookup returns CDR1 KGHDR and CDR2 SFDVKD. This chain's CDR3 is CATSDPTASPTDTQYF. The CDR3 bases are TGTGCCACCAGTGATCCCACGGCCTCCCCCACAGATACGCAGTATTTT.

This chain joins TRBV2 and TRBJ1-5, with 7 bases that match TRBD1. With V trimmed by 8 bases and J by 1 base, 8 bases remained unmatched. The CDR3 is made up of 15 amino acids. The germline gives CDR1 SNHLY, CDR2 FYNNEI. In DNA, the CDR3 is TGTGCCAGCCAAACAGGGGCGGGAAGCAATCAGCCCCAGCATTTT. It translates to CASQTGAGSNQPQHF.

V gene TRBV5-1 combines with J gene TRBJ1-1, with TRBD1 as a possible D gene (6 bases). Trimming removed 5 bases at V and 1 base at J, with 9 bases between. The germline CDR1 and CDR2 sequences are SGHRS and YFSETQ. The CDR3 runs to 13 residues. The CDR3 nucleotides are TGCGCCAGCAGGAGGGGGTCGAACACTGAAGCTTTCTTT. This encodes CASRRGSNTEAFF.

In this sample, this clonotype turned up many times. For the CDR3, the DNA is TGTGCCATCAGTGAGTCAAGCGGGCCAAACACCGGGGAGCTGTTTTTT. It encodes CAISESSGPNTGELFF. The chain carries TRBV10-3 and TRBJ2-2; D perhaps matches TRBD2 (6 bases). The CDR3 has 16 residues. The V end was cut by 0 bases, the J end by 2 bases, with 10 bases between. Germline CDR1 and CDR2: ENHRY and SYGVKD.

This clonotype was recorded a few times. This chain connects TRBV12-3 or TRBV12-4 to TRBJ2-7; 8 bases are shared with TRBD2. The CDR3 runs to 14 residues. With V trimmed by 3 bases and J by 3 bases, 4 bases remained unmatched. CDR3 sequence: CASSFGTRGYEQYF. The CDR3 DNA sequence: TGTGCCAGCAGTTTCGGGACTAGGGGCTACGAGCAGTACTTC.

CDR3: CSATRLAGGLGKTQYF. In nucleotides, the CDR3 is TGCAGTGCTACCAGACTAGCGGGGGGCCTTGGGAAGACCCAGTACTTC. The rearrangement uses TRBV20-1 and TRBJ2-5; 13 nucleotides match TRBD2. Trimming at V came to 4 bases and at J to 6 bases, leaving 11 bases not matched to a gene. This CDR3 is built from 16 residues. CDR1 is DFQATT and CDR2 is SNEGSKA in the germline V gene (reference sequence).

This clonotype showed up just a few times. V gene TRBV4-3 combines with J gene TRBJ2-2; 9 nucleotides line up with TRBD2. The junction had 9 bases not matched to a gene; V was cut back by 0 bases and J by 7 bases. This CDR3 is 17 amino acids long. Germline CDR1 and CDR2: LGHNA and YSLEER. CDR3 protein: CASSQDGVAGAIGELFF. DNA for the CDR3: TGCGCCAGCAGCCAAGATGGGGTAGCGGGAGCGATCGGGGAGCTGTTTTTT.

The sample holds a few counts of this clonotype. This chain links TRBV7-2 with TRBJ2-7; a weak D match, TRBD2 (6 bases). This CDR3 has 15 amino acids. V was shortened by 5 bases and J by 3 bases, with 17 bases between the two germline ends. From germline, CDR1 is SGHTA and CDR2 FQGNSA. CDR3 in amino acids: CASSNNELARYEQYF. In DNA, the CDR3 is TGTGCCAGCAGCAATAACGAACTAGCTCGCTACGAGCAGTACTTC.

The chain is built from TRBV6-2 or TRBV6-3 and TRBJ1-5, with D unclear. V lost 2 bases to trimming and J lost 10 bases, with 9 bases between them. The V gene's germline CDR1 is MNHEY and CDR2 SVGEGT. This CDR3 is built from 12 residues. CDR3 region: CASSYPDEPQHF. CDR3 bases: TGTGCCAGCAGTTACCCGGACGAACCCCAGCATTTT.

The chain joins TRBV7-3 to TRBJ2-3; 11 nucleotides agree with TRBD2. Per the germline V gene, CDR1 is SGHTA and CDR2 is FQGTGA. The trim removed 2 bases at V and 6 bases at J, leaving 16 bases unmatched. The CDR3 has 19 residues. The CDR3 region is CASSLRGIRSGRAQDTQYF. The CDR3, as DNA: TGTGCCAGCAGCTTACGGGGGATCCGTAGCGGGAGGGCCCAGGATACGCAGTATTTT.

This CDR3 is CASSHGTRYSYEQYF. The CDR3, as DNA: TGTGCCAGCAGCCACGGGACACGCTACTCCTACGAGCAGTACTTC. V usage is TRBV7-2 and J usage is TRBJ2-7; D perhaps matches TRBD1 (6 bases). CDR1 is SGHTA and CDR2 is FQGNSA in the germline V gene. The CDR3 has 15 amino acids. The V end was cut by 5 bases, the J end by 0 bases, with 14 bases between. Complete variable domain (other parts from reference TRBV7-2 and TRBJ2-7): GAGVSQSPSNKVTEKGKDVELRCDPISGHTALYWYRQSLGQGLEFLIYFQGNSAPDKSGLPSDRFSAERTGGSVSTLTIQRTQQEDSAVYLCASSHGTRYSYEQYFGPGTRLTVT.

This clonotype was picked up a small number of times. The CDR3 reads CASSLGSPSGEQFF. The CDR3 bases are TGTGCCAGCAGCTTAGGATCACCGAGCGGTGAGCAGTTCTTC. This sequence joins TRBV7-2 and TRBJ2-1, with D tentatively TRBD2 (5 bases). This CDR3 is built from 14 residues. V lost 1 base to trimming and J lost 9 bases, with 13 bases between them. Germline loops: CDR1 SGHTA, CDR2 FQGNSA. Combining the CDR3 with reference TRBV7-2 and TRBJ2-1 gives the whole variable domain GAGVSQSPSNKVTEKGKDVELRCDPISGHTALYWYRQSLGQGLEFLIYFQGNSAPDKSGLPSDRFSAERTGGSVSTLTIQRTQQEDSAVYLCASSLGSPSGEQFFGPGTRLTVL.

The chain joins TRBV5-1 to TRBJ2-7, with 8 bases identical to TRBD1. The CDR3 length is 15 residues. J was trimmed by 2 bases and V by 0 bases; bases with no gene match: 4. Germline V gene sequence: CDR1 SGHRS, CDR2 YFSETQ. CDR3 DNA: TGCGCCAGCAGCTTGGGGGGGACAGGAGCCTACGAGCAGTACTTC. It translates to CASSLGGTGAYEQYF. Together with reference TRBV5-1 and TRBJ2-7, the CDR3 gives the full variable domain: KAGVTQTPRYLIKTRGQQVTLSCSPISGHRSVSWYQQTPGQGLQFLFEYFSETQRNKGNFPGRFSGRQFSNSRSEMNVSTLELGDSALYLCASSLGGTGAYEQYFGPGTRLTVT.

The rearrangement uses TRBV9 and TRBJ2-3, with no clear D. The CDR3 length is 14 residues. Germline V gives CDR1 SGDLS, CDR2 YYNGEE. With 0 bases removed from V and 2 bases from J, the gap between germline ends came to 7 bases. CDR3 loop: CASSVEAYTDTQYF. DNA of the CDR3: TGTGCCAGCAGCGTAGAGGCCTACACAGATACGCAGTATTTT.